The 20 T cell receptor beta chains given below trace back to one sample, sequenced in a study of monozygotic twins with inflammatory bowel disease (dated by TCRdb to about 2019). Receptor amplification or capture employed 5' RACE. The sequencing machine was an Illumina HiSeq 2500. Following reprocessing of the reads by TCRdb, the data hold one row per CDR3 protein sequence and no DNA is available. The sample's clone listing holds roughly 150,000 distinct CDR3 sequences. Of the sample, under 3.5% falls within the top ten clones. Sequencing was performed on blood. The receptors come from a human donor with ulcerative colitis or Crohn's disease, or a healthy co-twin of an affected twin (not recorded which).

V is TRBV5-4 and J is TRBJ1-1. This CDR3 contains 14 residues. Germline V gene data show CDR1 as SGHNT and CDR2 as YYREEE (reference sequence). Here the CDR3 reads CASSLNLDGTEAFF. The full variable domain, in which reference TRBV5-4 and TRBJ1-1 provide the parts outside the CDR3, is ETGVTQSPTHLIKTRGQQVTLRCSSQSGHNTVSWYQQALGQGPQFIFQYYREEENGRGNFPPRFSGLQFPNYSSELNVNALELDDSALYLCASSLNLDGTEAFFGQGTRLTVV.

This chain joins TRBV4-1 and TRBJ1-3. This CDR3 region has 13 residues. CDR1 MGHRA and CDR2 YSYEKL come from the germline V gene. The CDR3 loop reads CASSQIGGNTIYF.

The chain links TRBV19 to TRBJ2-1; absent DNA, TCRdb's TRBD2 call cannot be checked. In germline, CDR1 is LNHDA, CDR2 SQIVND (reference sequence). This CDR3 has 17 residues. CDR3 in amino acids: CASRRTSGVSSYNEQFF. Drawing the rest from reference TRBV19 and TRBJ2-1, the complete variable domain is DGGITQSPKYLFRKEGQNVTLSCEQNLNHDAMYWYRQDPGQGLRLIYYSQIVNDFQKGDIAEGYSVSREKKESFPLTVTSAQKNPTAFYLCASRRTSGVSSYNEQFFGPGTRLTVL.

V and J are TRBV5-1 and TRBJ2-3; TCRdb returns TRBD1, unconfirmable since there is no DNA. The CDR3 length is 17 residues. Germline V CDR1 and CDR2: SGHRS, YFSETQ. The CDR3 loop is CASSFGQAQGGTDTQYF.

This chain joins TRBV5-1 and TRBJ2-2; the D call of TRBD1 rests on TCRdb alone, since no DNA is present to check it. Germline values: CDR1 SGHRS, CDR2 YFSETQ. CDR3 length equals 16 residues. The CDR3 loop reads CASSLDTGANTGELFF.

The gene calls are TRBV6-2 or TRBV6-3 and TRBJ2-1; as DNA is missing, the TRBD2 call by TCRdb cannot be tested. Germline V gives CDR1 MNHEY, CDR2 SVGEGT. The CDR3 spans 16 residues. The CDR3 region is CASSYIAGGIYNEQFF.

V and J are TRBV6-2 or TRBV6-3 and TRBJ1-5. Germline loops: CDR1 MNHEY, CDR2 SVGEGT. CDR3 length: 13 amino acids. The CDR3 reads CASSYSIRQPQHF.

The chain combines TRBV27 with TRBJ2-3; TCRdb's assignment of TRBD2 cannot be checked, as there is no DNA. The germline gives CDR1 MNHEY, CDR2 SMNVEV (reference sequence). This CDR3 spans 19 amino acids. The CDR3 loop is CASSLLKTGTSGSTDTQYF.

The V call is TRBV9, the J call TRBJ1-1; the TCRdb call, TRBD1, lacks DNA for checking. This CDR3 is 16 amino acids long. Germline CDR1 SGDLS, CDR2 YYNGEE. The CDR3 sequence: CASSGIQGIRNTEAFF.

CDR3 residues: CASSLGLAGAEQYF. The gene calls are TRBV7-9 and TRBJ2-7; the D gene TCRdb calls, TRBD2, cannot be checked with no DNA. The CDR3 loop spans 14 amino acids. CDR1 and CDR2 from the germline V gene are SEHNR and FQNEAQ (reference sequence).

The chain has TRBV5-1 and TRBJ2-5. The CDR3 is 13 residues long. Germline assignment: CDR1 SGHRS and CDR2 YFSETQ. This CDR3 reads CASSMDIQETQYF. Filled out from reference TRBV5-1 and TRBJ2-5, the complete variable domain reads KAGVTQTPRYLIKTRGQQVTLSCSPISGHRSVSWYQQTPGQGLQFLFEYFSETQRNKGNFPGRFSGRQFSNSRSEMNVSTLELGDSALYLCASSMDIQETQYFGPGTRLLVL.

The CDR3 loop is CASTKGGTSGWETQYF. This chain joins TRBV28 and TRBJ2-5; the D gene TCRdb calls, TRBD2, cannot be checked with no DNA. Germline CDR1 and CDR2: MDHEN and SYDVKM. The CDR3 length is 16 residues. The whole variable domain, remainder taken from reference TRBV28 and TRBJ2-5, is DVKVTQSSRYLVKRTGEKVFLECVQDMDHENMFWYRQDPGLGLRLIYFSYDVKMKEKGDIPEGYSVSREKKERFSLILESASTNQTSMYLCASTKGGTSGWETQYFGPGTRLLVL.

This CDR3 reads CASSPGRGGPNTQYF. V is TRBV27 and J is TRBJ2-3; TCRdb outputs TRBD2, but without DNA this stays unchecked. There are 15 residues in the CDR3. The germline gives CDR1 MNHEY, CDR2 SMNVEV (reference sequence).

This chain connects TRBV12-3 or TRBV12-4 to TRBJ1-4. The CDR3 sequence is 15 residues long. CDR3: CASSLDSRTNEKLFF.

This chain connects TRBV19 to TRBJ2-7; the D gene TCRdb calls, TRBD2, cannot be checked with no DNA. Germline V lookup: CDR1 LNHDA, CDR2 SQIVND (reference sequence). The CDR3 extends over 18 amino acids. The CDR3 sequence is CASRGPGVTPGSSYEQYF.

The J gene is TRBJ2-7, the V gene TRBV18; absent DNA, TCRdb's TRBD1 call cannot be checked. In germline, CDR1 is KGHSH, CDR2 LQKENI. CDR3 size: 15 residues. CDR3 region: CASSPQSTGTYEQYF. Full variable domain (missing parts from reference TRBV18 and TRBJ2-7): NAGVMQNPRHLVRRRGQEARLRCSPMKGHSHVYWYRQLPEEGLKFMVYLQKENIIDESGMPKERFSAEFPKEGPSILRIQQVVRGDSAAYFCASSPQSTGTYEQYFGPGTRLTVT.

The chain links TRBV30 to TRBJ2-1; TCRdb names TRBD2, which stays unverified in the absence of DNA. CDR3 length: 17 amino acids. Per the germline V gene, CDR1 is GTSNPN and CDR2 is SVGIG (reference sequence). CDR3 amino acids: CAWSGVNSGRTYNEQFF.

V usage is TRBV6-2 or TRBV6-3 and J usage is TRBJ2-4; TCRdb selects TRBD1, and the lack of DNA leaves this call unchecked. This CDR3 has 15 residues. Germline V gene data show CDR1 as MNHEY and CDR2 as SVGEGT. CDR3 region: CTSSYGDSRKNIQYF.

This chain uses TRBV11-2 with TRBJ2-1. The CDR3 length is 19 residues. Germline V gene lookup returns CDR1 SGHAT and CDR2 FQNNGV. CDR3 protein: CASSLEYKGLLRSYNEQFF.

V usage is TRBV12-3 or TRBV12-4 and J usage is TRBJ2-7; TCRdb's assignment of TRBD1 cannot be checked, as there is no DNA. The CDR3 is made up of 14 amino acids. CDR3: CASNPGVGPYEQYF.